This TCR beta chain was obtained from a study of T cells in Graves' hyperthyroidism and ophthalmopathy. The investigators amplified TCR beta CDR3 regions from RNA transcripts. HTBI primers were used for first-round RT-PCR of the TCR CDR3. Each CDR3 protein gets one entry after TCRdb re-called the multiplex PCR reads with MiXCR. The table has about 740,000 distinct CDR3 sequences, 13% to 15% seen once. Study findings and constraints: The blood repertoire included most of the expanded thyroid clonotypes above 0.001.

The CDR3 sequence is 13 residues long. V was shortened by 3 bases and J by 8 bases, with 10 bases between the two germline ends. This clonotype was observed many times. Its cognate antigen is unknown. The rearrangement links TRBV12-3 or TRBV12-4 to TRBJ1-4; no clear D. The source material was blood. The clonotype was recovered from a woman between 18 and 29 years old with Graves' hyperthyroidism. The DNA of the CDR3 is TGTGCCAGCAGTTTGTACTTGGGCGAAAAACTGTTTTTT. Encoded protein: CASSLYLGEKLFF.